The 24 T cell receptor beta chains listed next were all sequenced from one sample in a study of blood T cell repertoires in COVID-19. Some clones are missing from TCRdb's copy, which holds only in-frame ones; the method was immunoSEQ multiplex PCR. The sample carries roughly 260,000 clones, 75% to 90% recorded once. Sequencing input: PBMCs or T cells enriched from blood (not recorded which). Receptor source: a woman aged 50 to 60 who had recovered from COVID-19.

The genes are TRBV3-1 (or the pseudogene TRBV3-2) and TRBJ1-1, with a possible D match to TRBD1 (5 bases). The V gene's germline CDR1 is LGHDT and CDR2 YNNKEL (reference sequence). V was shortened by 1 base and J by 11 bases, with 14 bases between the two germline ends. The CDR3 runs to 13 residues. Written as DNA, the CDR3 is TGTGCCAGCAGCCAAGGTCAGGGCAGGGTTGCTTTCTTT. It encodes CASSQGQGRVAFF.

This chain joins TRBV7-9 and TRBJ1-1; D not certain. Germline lookup yields CDR1 SEHNR and CDR2 FQNEAQ (reference sequence). Trimming pared 2 bases from V and 3 bases from J, leaving 13 bases between. This CDR3 contains 15 residues. The DNA of the CDR3 is TGTGCCAGCAGCTTATTTGGGGAGAGAGACACTGAAGCTTTCTTT. Encoded protein: CASSLFGERDTEAFF. Full variable domain (remainder filled in from reference TRBV7-9 and TRBJ1-1): DTGVSQNPRHKITKRGQNVTFRCDPISEHNRLYWYRQTLGQGPEFLTYFQNEAQLEKSRLLSDRFSAERPKGSFSTLEIQRTEQGDSAMYLCASSLFGERDTEAFFGQGTRLTVV.

The chain employs TRBV19 and TRBJ1-6; 7 bases are shared with TRBD1. The junction had 3 bases not matched to a gene; V was cut back by 2 bases and J by 8 bases. The CDR3 runs to 14 residues. The germline gives CDR1 LNHDA, CDR2 SQIVND (reference sequence). CDR3 sequence (DNA): TGTGCCAGTAGTATAACTACAGGGGATTCACCCCTCCACTTT. This sequence encodes CASSITTGDSPLHF.

The rearrangement joins TRBV20-1 to TRBJ2-7; a possible D gene is TRBD1 (6 bases). Germline lookup yields CDR1 DFQATT and CDR2 SNEGSKA (reference sequence). Trimming pared 6 bases from V and 5 bases from J, leaving 11 bases between. The CDR3 spans 11 residues. The CDR3 nucleotides are TGCAGTGCCAAGGGACAACACGAGCAGTACTTC. Its protein is CSAKGQHEQYF.

The V gene is TRBV21-1, the J gene TRBJ1-2. TRBV21-1 is an annotated pseudogene. The CDR3 is made up of 15 amino acids. As DNA, the CDR3 is TGTGCCAGCAGCAAATGGAGGGGAAGCGATGGAACCTACACCTTC. Its protein product is CASSKWRGSDGTYTF.

This chain connects TRBV27 to TRBJ2-5; D is undetermined. The CDR3 has 12 residues. Trimming removed 4 bases at V and 7 bases at J, with 10 bases between. Germline assignment: CDR1 MNHEY and CDR2 SMNVEV (reference sequence). The CDR3 nucleotides are TGTGCCAGCAGTTCCCAGTATGCGACCCAGTACTTC. Translating gives CASSSQYATQYF.

The J gene is TRBJ2-2, the V gene TRBV18, with 8 bases aligning to TRBD2. The CDR3 has 14 residues. In germline, CDR1 is KGHSH, CDR2 LQKENI. V was pared by 5 bases and J by 4 bases, with 3 bases of the junction left unmatched. As DNA, the CDR3 is TGTGCCAGCTCAGCGACTAGCGTCACCGGGGAGCTGTTTTTT. It is translated as CASSATSVTGELFF.

This chain joins TRBV10-1 and TRBJ1-1; maybe TRBD1 (5 bases). The CDR3 totals 16 residues. From germline, CDR1 is WNHNN and CDR2 SYGVQD (reference sequence). V was shortened by 2 bases and J by 3 bases, with 16 bases between the two germline ends. The CDR3 loop reads CASSEVLVGGYTEAFF. CDR3 nucleotides: TGCGCCAGCAGTGAGGTTTTGGTCGGGGGTTACACTGAAGCTTTCTTT.

This clone was seen once. The rearrangement uses TRBV7-9 and TRBJ2-7, with 7 bases aligning to TRBD1. CDR1 and CDR2 from the germline V gene are SEHNR and FQNEAQ (reference sequence). This CDR3 region has 15 residues. Trimming removed 5 bases from V and 5 bases from J; junction bases left unmatched: 12. The CDR3 sequence: CASSLLGRGGHEQYF. The DNA for the CDR3 is TGTGCCAGCAGCCTATTAGGAAGAGGGGGCCACGAGCAGTACTTC.

This chain connects TRBV7-9 to TRBJ2-1; 10 nucleotides agree with TRBD2. The germline V gene encodes CDR1 SEHNR and CDR2 FQNEAQ (reference sequence). The CDR3 consists of 16 residues. The V and J ends lost 3 bases and 3 bases, in that order; junction bases with no gene match: 5. The CDR3 loop reads CASSFRLAGNYNEQFF. The CDR3 region has the DNA TGTGCCAGCAGCTTCCGACTAGCGGGTAACTACAATGAGCAGTTCTTC. Looking up the rest from reference TRBV7-9 and TRBJ2-1 gives the full variable domain: DTGVSQNPRHKITKRGQNVTFRCDPISEHNRLYWYRQTLGQGPEFLTYFQNEAQLEKSRLLSDRFSAERPKGSFSTLEIQRTEQGDSAMYLCASSFRLAGNYNEQFFGPGTRLTVL.

V usage is TRBV24-1 and J usage is TRBJ2-5; the match to TRBD2 covers 7 bases. Trimming removed 4 bases from V and 5 bases from J; junction bases left unmatched: 9. The CDR3 is 15 residues long. Germline V gene lookup returns CDR1 KGHDR and CDR2 SFDVKD. Written as DNA, the CDR3 is TGTGCCACCAGTGACCCCAGACTCGGGGGGGAGACCCAGTACTTC. Translated: CATSDPRLGGETQYF.

The chain joins TRBV9 to TRBJ2-3, with D tentatively TRBD2 (6 bases). The ends were cut back, 0 bases at V and 4 bases at J, with 21 bases in the middle. CDR3 length: 18 amino acids. Germline CDR1 SGDLS, CDR2 YYNGEE. CDR3 sequence (DNA): TGTGCCAGCAGCGTAGCTGGGTCTGGAGGGGTGGTCCCAGATACGCAGTATTTT. The encoded protein is CASSVAGSGGVVPDTQYF.

The chain uses TRBV16 and TRBJ1-5; D uncertain. V lost 2 bases and J lost 4, with 18 bases in between. The CDR3 runs 17 residues. Per germline, CDR1 KGHSY and CDR2 FQNENV. In DNA form, the CDR3 reads TGTGCCAGCAGCCAAAAAAGCGGGGAGGGCTTTAATCAGCCCCAGCATTTT. Amino acids: CASSQKSGEGFNQPQHF.

The chain couples TRBV5-1 to TRBJ2-7; the D gene is possibly TRBD1 (7 bases). This CDR3 has 14 amino acids. With 1 base removed from V and 4 bases from J, the gap between germline ends came to 12 bases. The V gene's germline CDR1 is SGHRS and CDR2 YFSETQ. CDR3 amino acids: CASSLSTGRYEQYF. The CDR3 nucleotides are TGCGCCAGCAGCTTGTCGACAGGGAGGTACGAGCAGTACTTC.

The gene calls are TRBV5-4 and TRBJ1-6; TRBD1 matches at 9 bases. Germline lookup yields CDR1 SGHNT and CDR2 YYREEE (reference sequence). V gave up 7 bases and J gave up 9 bases; unmatched junction bases: 14. The CDR3 sequence is 16 residues long. CDR3 nucleotide sequence: TGTGCCAGCGGGGTGGAAGCGGGACAGGGTGCTTCACCCCTCCACTTT. It codes for CASGVEAGQGASPLHF.

This chain links TRBV5-4 with TRBJ2-7; 7 nucleotides line up with TRBD2. The CDR3 loop spans 15 amino acids. V was pared by 0 bases and J by 1 base, with 4 bases of the junction left unmatched. Per the germline V gene, CDR1 is SGHNT and CDR2 is YYREEE (reference sequence). CDR3: CASSLAGRSSYEQYF. CDR3 DNA sequence: TGTGCCAGCAGCTTGGCCGGGAGGTCGTCCTACGAGCAGTACTTC.

This sequence joins TRBV14 and TRBJ2-3; maybe TRBD2 (5 bases). The V gene's germline CDR1 is SGHDN and CDR2 FVKESK. The ends were cut back, 4 bases at V and 2 bases at J, with 13 bases in the middle. The CDR3 spans 15 residues. CDR3 coding DNA: TGTGCCAGCAGCCTCCGCGGGCTATACACAGATACGCAGTATTTT. As protein: CASSLRGLYTDTQYF. The variable domain in full, with the rest retrieved from reference TRBV14 and TRBJ2-3, is EAGVTQFPSHSVIEKGQTVTLRCDPISGHDNLYWYRRVMGKEIKFLLHFVKESKQDESGMPNNRFLAERTGGTYSTLKVQPAELEDSGVYFCASSLRGLYTDTQYFGPGTRLTVL.

The V call is TRBV15, the J call TRBJ2-1; TRBD2 aligns across 7 bases. This CDR3 region has 17 residues. Germline trimming cut 1 base from V and 5 bases from J; bases unmatched to any gene: 11. The germline V gene has CDR1 LNHNV and CDR2 YYDKDF (reference sequence). The CDR3 DNA follows: TGTGCCACCAGCAGAGTTGGGCGGGCTAGCGGTGACAATGAGCAGTTCTTC. It specifies CATSRVGRASGDNEQFF.

V usage is TRBV7-6 and J usage is TRBJ2-1, with D possibly TRBD2 on 6 matching bases. The V gene's germline CDR1 is SGHVS and CDR2 FNYEAQ. This CDR3 is 16 amino acids long. V was trimmed by 7 bases and J by 0 bases, leaving 16 bases between them. The CDR3 bases are TGTGCCAGCAACCCCGGGACTCCCAGCTCCTACAATGAGCAGTTCTTC. This sequence encodes CASNPGTPSSYNEQFF.

This rearrangement joins TRBV27 to TRBJ2-1; TRBD2 matches at 8 bases. The CDR3 runs to 14 residues. CDR1 is MNHEY and CDR2 is SMNVEV in the germline V gene (reference sequence). V shed 6 bases, J shed 6 bases, and the junction held 7 bases outside the gene matches. The CDR3 nucleotides are TGTGCCAGCAGCCAGGGGACTAGTGGCAATGAGCAGTTCTTC. This gives the protein CASSQGTSGNEQFF.

The V call is TRBV29-1, the J call TRBJ1-2, with 7 bases identical to TRBD1. Trimming cost V 4 bases and J 6 bases; bases outside gene matches: 8. CDR1 and CDR2 from the germline V gene are SQVTM and ANQGSEA. The CDR3 consists of 13 residues. The CDR3 region has the DNA TGCAGCGTTGCCGAAACAGGGGTCCATGGCTACACCTTC. This encodes CSVAETGVHGYTF.

The chain recombines TRBV20-1 with TRBJ2-7; TRBD1 matches at 7 bases. Germline V gene sequence: CDR1 DFQATT, CDR2 SNEGSKA (reference sequence). The CDR3 has 13 amino acids. After removal of 3 bases from V and 6 bases from J, the junction contained 8 bases not matched to a gene. The CDR3 reads CSASIGTDPEQYF. The CDR3, as DNA: TGCAGTGCTAGTATCGGGACAGACCCCGAGCAGTACTTC.

This chain joins TRBV29-1 and TRBJ2-6; no clear D. V was shortened by 7 bases and J by 4 bases, with 8 bases between the two germline ends. Germline assignment: CDR1 SQVTM and CDR2 ANQGSEA. This CDR3 is 12 amino acids long. Here the CDR3 DNA reads TGCAGCGCCGTAGCCGGGGCCAACGTCCTGACTTTC. It is translated as CSAVAGANVLTF.

V is TRBV18 and J is TRBJ2-5; 11 bases match TRBD2. CDR1 and CDR2 from the germline V gene are KGHSH and LQKENI. V gave up 1 base and J gave up 5 bases; unmatched junction bases: 6. The CDR3 is made up of 16 amino acids. The CDR3 DNA sequence: TGTGCCAGCTCACCACGCGAACTAGCGGGAGTGGAGACCCAGTACTTC. Amino acid sequence: CASSPRELAGVETQYF. Based on the CDR3 plus reference TRBV18 and TRBJ2-5, the full variable domain is NAGVMQNPRHLVRRRGQEARLRCSPMKGHSHVYWYRQLPEEGLKFMVYLQKENIIDESGMPKERFSAEFPKEGPSILRIQQVVRGDSAAYFCASSPRELAGVETQYFGPGTRLLVL.